These 2 T cell receptor beta chains share one sample of origin, sequenced in a study of tissue T cells after allogeneic stem cell transplantation. Sample time point: mouse harvest day 7 after allogeneic transplant. Each mouse received 10^7 T-cell-depleted marrow cells plus 10^6 splenic CD5+ T cells by tail vein. Libraries were prepared by immunoSEQ multiplex PCR; TCRdb keeps only in-frame clonotypes and omits some of them. The data contain several thousand clones, roughly 50% of them singletons. Source material: lymph node tissue. The receptors originated from a female BALB/c mouse given C57BL/6 T cells with graft-versus-host disease after an allogeneic hematopoietic cell transplant.

Details on this clone: Mouse germline and gene names are used. The sequenced fragment ends 1 residue before the CDR3 boundary, so the rest is inferred from the germline J gene. V is TRBV12-2 and J is TRBJ2-7; 10 nucleotides match TRBD1. The junction had 9 bases not matched to a gene; V was cut back by 4 bases and J by 4 bases. There are 15 residues in the CDR3. CDR1 and CDR2 (germline): SGHLS, HYDKME. The DNA read from the CDR3 is TGTGCCAGCTCCCCCGGACAGGGGGGGGGTTATGAACAGTAC. Its translation is CASSPGQGGGYEQY. The entire CDR3 protein reads CASSPGQGGGYEQYF.

Turning to this clone: The gene names here belong to mouse. With the read ending 1 residue before the CDR3 end, the germline J gene is used to fill in that end. This chain uses TRBV26 with TRBJ2-5; TRBD1 matches at 10 bases. The J segment lost 7 bases and the V segment lost 2 bases, leaving 3 bases of the junction unmatched. Per germline, CDR1 KGHPV and CDR2 FQNQEV (reference sequence). The CDR3 length is 14 residues. The CDR3 bases that were read are TGTGCCAGCAGTCTGGTGACAGGGGGCAACACCCAGTAC. Encoded protein: CASSLVTGGNTQY. The entire CDR3 is CASSLVTGGNTQYF.